These 5 T cell receptor beta chains originate from one sample sequenced in a study of cytomegalovirus exposure and HLA in healthy donors. This PCR relied on a set of 60 Vbeta primers and 13 Jbeta primers. The method was immunoSEQ multiplex PCR; TCRdb's version includes in-frame clones alone and lacks a portion of them. The profile shows more than 150,000 clones, approximately 84% of them singletons. The material sequenced was PBMCs. The receptors stem from a girl under three years old in good health and CMV-seronegative.

This clone appeared a single time. The chain is built from TRBV5-4 and TRBJ2-3; 8 positions match TRBD2. Per germline, CDR1 SGHNT and CDR2 YYREEE (reference sequence). The CDR3 runs 15 residues. V was clipped by 4 bases and J by 6 bases; unmatched bases: 10. Here the CDR3 DNA reads TGTGCCAGCAGCCCGGCAGCGGGAGTTTTGGATACGCAGTATTTT. Translating gives CASSPAAGVLDTQYF.

This chain uses TRBV2 with TRBJ1-6; TRBD1 might be the D (5 bases). CDR1 is SNHLY and CDR2 is FYNNEI in the germline V gene. The length of the CDR3 is 16 residues. V was pared by 8 bases and J by 8 bases, with 22 bases between. Here the CDR3 DNA reads TGTGCCAGCCGCACGGGGGGTGCCCGACCAGATTCACCCCTCCACTTT. Amino acid sequence: CASRTGGARPDSPLHF.

The genes are TRBV27 and TRBJ2-7, with D possibly TRBD2 on 5 matching bases. The CDR3 loop spans 14 amino acids. CDR1 is MNHEY, CDR2 SMNVEV, per germline (reference sequence). V shed 4 bases and J shed 2 bases, with 12 bases lying between them. CDR3 nucleotides: TGTGCCAGCAGTTCCTTATGGCGGGCCTACGAGCAGTACTTC. Translation: CASSSLWRAYEQYF.

The CDR3 reads CASTMSGRQVHEQFF. For the CDR3, the DNA is TGTGCCAGTACCATGAGCGGGAGACAGGTCCATGAGCAGTTCTTC. The chain couples TRBV19 to TRBJ2-1, with 8 bases matching TRBD2. The CDR3 contains 15 residues. V lost 7 bases and J lost 8; bases outside the gene matches: 13. Germline V gene data show CDR1 as LNHDA and CDR2 as SQIVND (reference sequence).

The gene calls are TRBV11-2 and TRBJ1-2; 7 bases are shared with TRBD1. Trimming took 2 bases from V and 7 from J; bases not matched to a gene: 13. Germline CDR1 reads SGHAT; CDR2 reads FQNNGV. The CDR3 contains 16 residues. CDR3 loop: CASSLHPTGPLGGYTF. As DNA, the CDR3 is TGTGCCAGCAGCTTACACCCGACAGGGCCATTAGGTGGCTACACCTTC.